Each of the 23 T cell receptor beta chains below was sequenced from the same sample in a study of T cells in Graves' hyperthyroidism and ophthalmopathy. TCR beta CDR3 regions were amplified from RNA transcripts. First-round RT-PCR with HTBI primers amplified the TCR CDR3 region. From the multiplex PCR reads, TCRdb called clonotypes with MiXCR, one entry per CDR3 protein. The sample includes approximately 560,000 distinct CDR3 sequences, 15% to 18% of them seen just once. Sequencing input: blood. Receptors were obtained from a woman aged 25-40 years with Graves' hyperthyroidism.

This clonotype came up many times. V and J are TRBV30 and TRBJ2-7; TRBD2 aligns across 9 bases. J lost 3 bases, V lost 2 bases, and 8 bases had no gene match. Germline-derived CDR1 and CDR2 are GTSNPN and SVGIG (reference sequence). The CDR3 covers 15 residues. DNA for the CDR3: TGTGCCTGGAGTTCCCCTAGCGGGATGATCTACGAGCAGTACTTC. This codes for CAWSSPSGMIYEQYF.

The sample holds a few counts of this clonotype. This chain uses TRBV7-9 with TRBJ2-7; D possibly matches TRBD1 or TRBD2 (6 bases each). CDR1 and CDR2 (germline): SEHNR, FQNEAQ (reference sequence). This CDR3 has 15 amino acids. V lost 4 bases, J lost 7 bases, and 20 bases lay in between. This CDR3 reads CASSSLDSGAGEQYF. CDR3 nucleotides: TGTGCCAGCAGCTCTCTTGATTCAGGGGCGGGAGAGCAGTACTTC.

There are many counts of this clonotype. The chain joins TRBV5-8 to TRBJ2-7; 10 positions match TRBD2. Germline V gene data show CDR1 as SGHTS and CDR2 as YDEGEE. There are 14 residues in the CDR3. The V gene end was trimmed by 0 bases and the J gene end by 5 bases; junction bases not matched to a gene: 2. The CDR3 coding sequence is TGTGCCAGCAGCTTGGCCCTAGCGGGAGACGAGCAGTACTTC. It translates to CASSLALAGDEQYF.

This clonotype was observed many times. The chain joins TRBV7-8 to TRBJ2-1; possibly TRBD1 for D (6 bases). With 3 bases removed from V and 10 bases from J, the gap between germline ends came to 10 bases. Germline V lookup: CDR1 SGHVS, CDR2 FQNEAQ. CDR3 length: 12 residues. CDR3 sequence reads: CASSLDGGEQFF. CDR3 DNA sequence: TGTGCCAGCAGCTTGGATGGGGGCGAGCAGTTCTTC.

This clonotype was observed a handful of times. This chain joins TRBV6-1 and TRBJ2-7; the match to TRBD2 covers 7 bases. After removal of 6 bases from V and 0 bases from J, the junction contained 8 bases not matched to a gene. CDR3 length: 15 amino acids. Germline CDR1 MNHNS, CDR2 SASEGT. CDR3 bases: TGTGCCAGCAGGACAACTAGCGCAAGCTCCTACGAGCAGTACTTC. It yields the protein CASRTTSASSYEQYF.

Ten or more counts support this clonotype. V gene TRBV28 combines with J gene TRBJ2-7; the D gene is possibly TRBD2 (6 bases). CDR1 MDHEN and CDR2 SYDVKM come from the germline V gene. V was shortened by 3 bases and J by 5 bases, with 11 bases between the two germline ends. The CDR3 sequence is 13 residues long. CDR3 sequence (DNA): TGTGCCAGCAGTTTCGCCCGGACTAACGAGCAGTACTTC. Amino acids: CASSFARTNEQYF.

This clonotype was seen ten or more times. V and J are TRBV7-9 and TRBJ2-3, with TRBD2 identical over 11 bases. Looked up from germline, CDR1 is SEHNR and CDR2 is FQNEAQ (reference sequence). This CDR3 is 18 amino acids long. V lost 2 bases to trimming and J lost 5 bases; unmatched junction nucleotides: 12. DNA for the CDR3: TGTGCCAGCAGCTTAAGGGGCTATAGCGGGAGGGCCGAAGATACGCAGTATTTT. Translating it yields CASSLRGYSGRAEDTQYF.

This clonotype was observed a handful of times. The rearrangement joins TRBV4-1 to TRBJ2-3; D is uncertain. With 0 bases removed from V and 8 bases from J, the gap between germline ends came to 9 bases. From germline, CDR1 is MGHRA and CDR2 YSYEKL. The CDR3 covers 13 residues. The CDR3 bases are TGCGCCAGCAGCCAAGATGTAACATCTACGCAGTATTTT. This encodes CASSQDVTSTQYF.

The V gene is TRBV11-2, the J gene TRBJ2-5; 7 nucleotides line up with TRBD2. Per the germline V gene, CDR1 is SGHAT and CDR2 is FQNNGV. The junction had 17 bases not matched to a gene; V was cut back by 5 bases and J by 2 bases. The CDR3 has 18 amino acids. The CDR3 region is CASSQRGGGTPQQETQYF. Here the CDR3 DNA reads TGTGCCAGCAGCCAAAGGGGCGGGGGAACCCCACAACAAGAGACCCAGTACTTC.

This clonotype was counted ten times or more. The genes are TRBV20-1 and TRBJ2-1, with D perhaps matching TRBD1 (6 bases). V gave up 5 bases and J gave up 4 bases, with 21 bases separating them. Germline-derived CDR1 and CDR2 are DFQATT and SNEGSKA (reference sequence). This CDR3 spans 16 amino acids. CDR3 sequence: CSALRRDTHFYNEQFF. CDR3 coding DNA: TGCAGTGCTTTACGACGGGACACTCATTTTTACAATGAGCAGTTCTTC.

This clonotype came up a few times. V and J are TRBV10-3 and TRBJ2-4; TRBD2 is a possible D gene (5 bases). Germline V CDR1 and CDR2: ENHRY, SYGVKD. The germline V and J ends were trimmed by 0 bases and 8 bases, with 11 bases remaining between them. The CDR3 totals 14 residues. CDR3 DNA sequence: TGTGCCATCAGTGAGTCGTCCGCCGGGGACATTCAGTACTTC. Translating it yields CAISESSAGDIQYF.

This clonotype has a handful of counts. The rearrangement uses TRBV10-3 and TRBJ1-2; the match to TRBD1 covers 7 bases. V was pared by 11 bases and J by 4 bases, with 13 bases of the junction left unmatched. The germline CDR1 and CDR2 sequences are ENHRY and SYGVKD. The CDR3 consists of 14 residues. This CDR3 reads CASRTGGGAYGYTF. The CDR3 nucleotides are TGTGCCTCACGGACAGGCGGCGGCGCCTATGGCTACACCTTC.

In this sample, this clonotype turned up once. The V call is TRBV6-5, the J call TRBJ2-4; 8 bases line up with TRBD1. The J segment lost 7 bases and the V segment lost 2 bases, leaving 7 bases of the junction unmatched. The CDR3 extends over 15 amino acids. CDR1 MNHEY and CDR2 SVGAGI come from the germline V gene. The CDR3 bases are TGTGCCAGCAGTTACCCAAAGGACAGGGTTAACATTCAGTACTTC. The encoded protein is CASSYPKDRVNIQYF.

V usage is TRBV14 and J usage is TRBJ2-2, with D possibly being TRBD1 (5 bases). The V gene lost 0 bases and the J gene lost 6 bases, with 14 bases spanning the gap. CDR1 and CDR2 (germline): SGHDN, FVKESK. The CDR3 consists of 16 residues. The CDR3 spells CASSQDPGILPGELFF. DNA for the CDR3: TGTGCCAGCAGCCAAGATCCAGGGATCTTACCCGGGGAGCTGTTTTTT.

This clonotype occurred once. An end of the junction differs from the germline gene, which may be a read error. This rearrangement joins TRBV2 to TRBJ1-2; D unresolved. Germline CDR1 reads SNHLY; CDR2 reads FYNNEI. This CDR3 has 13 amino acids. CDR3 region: CAGSLSGENGYTF. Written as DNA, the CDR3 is TGTGCCGGCAGTTTATCCGGAGAAAATGGCTACACCTTC.

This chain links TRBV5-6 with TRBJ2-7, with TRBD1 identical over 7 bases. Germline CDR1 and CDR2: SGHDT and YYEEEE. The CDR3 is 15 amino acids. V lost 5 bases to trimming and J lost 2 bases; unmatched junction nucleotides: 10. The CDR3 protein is CASSKSTGTAYEQYF. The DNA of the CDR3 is TGTGCCAGCAGTAAGAGCACCGGGACAGCCTACGAGCAGTACTTC.

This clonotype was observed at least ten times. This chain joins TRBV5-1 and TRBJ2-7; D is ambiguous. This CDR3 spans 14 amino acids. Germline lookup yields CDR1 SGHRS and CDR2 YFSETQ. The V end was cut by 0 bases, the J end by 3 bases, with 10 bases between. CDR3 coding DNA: TGCGCCAGCAGCTTGGTATCTACAGACTACGAGCAGTACTTC. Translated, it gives CASSLVSTDYEQYF.

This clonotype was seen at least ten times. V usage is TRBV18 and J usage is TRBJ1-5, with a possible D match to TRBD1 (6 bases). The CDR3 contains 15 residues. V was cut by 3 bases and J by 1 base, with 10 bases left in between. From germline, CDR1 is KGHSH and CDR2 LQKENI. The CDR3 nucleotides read TGTGCCAGCTCACCGACCGGACAGAGCAATCAGCCCCAGCATTTT. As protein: CASSPTGQSNQPQHF. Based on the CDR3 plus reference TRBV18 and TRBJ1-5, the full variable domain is NAGVMQNPRHLVRRRGQEARLRCSPMKGHSHVYWYRQLPEEGLKFMVYLQKENIIDESGMPKERFSAEFPKEGPSILRIQQVVRGDSAAYFCASSPTGQSNQPQHFGDGTRLSIL.

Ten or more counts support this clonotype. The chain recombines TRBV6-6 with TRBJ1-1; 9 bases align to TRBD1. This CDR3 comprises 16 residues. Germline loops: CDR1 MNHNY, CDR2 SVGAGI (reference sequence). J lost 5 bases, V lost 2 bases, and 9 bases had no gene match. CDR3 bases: TGTGCCAGCAGTTACACACAGGGGGCGTTGGGGACTGAAGCTTTCTTT. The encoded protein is CASSYTQGALGTEAFF.

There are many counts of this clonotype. The CDR3 is CASSPELQTRGYTF. The CDR3 DNA is TGTGCCAGCAGCCCCGAGCTCCAAACCCGAGGCTACACCTTC. J is TRBJ1-2 and V is TRBV11-2; unclear D gene. CDR1 SGHAT and CDR2 FQNNGV come from the germline V gene. The CDR3 length is 14 residues. V was trimmed by 5 bases and J by 8 bases, leaving 18 bases between them.

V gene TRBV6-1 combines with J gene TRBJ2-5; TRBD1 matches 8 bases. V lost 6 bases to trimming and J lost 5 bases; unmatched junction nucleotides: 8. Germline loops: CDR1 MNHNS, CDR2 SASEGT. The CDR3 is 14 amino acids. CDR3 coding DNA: TGTGCCAGCAGATTCGAGACAGGGGCGGAGACCCAGTACTTC. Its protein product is CASRFETGAETQYF.

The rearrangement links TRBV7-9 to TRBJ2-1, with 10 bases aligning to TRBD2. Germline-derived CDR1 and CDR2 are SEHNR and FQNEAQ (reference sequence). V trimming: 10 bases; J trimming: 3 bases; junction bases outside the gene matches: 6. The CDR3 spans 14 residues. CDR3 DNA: TGTGCCACCCTACTAGCGGGATTCTACAATGAGCAGTTCTTC. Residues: CATLLAGFYNEQFF.

The CDR3 sequence is CATSGSGSWTDTQYF. DNA of the CDR3: TGTGCCACCAGTGGCAGCGGGAGTTGGACAGATACGCAGTATTTT. This chain joins TRBV24-1 and TRBJ2-3; TRBD2 aligns across 8 bases. V lost 5 bases and J lost 3; bases outside the gene matches: 6. Germline V gene sequence: CDR1 KGHDR, CDR2 SFDVKD. The CDR3 has 15 residues.